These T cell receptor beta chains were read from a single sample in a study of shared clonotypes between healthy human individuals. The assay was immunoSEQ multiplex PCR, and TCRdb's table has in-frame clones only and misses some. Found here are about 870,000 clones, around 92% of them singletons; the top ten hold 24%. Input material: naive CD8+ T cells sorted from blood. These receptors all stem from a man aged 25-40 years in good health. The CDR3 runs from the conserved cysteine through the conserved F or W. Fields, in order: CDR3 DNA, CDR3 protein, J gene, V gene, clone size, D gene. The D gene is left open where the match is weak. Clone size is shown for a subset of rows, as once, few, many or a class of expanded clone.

CDR3nt: TGCAGCGTTCACCCAGGAGGGTTACAGTCCCCCAGCGGTGACACTGAAGCTTTCTTT; CDR3aa: CSVHPGGLQSPSGDTEAFF; j_gene: TRBJ1-1; v_gene: TRBV29-1; abundance: -; d_gene: -
CDR3nt: TGTGCCAGCAGTTTAAGTCGGGCCTACGAGCAGTACTTC; CDR3aa: CASSLSRAYEQYF; j_gene: TRBJ2-7; v_gene: TRBV27; abundance: -; d_gene: -
CDR3nt: TGTGCCAGCAGCCCAGGGGACATGAACACTGAAGCTTTCTTT; CDR3aa: CASSPGDMNTEAFF; j_gene: TRBJ1-1; v_gene: TRBV7-9; abundance: once; d_gene: -
CDR3nt: TGTGCCAGTAGTCCGGGACTAGCGGGAGGGTACGAGCAGTACTTC; CDR3aa: CASSPGLAGGYEQYF; j_gene: TRBJ2-7; v_gene: TRBV19; abundance: -; d_gene: TRBD2
CDR3nt: TGTGCCAGCAGCCCGGGACTAGCGGGAGCCTATGGGGCCAACGTCCTGACTTTC; CDR3aa: CASSPGLAGAYGANVLTF; j_gene: TRBJ2-6; v_gene: TRBV7-7; abundance: -; d_gene: TRBD2
CDR3nt: TGCGCCAGCAGCTTTCAGGTCTCCTACAATGAGCAGTTCTTC; CDR3aa: CASSFQVSYNEQFF; j_gene: TRBJ2-1; v_gene: TRBV5-1; abundance: -; d_gene: -
CDR3nt: TGTGCCAGCAGCGGACCCGCTGCGGTGCGGAACAATGAGCAGTTCTTC; CDR3aa: CASSGPAAVRNNEQFF; j_gene: TRBJ2-1; v_gene: TRBV9; abundance: -; d_gene: -
CDR3nt: TGTGCCAGCAGTTTATCCTCGATAACAACCTTGGCCGAGCAGTACTTC; CDR3aa: CASSLSSITTLAEQYF; j_gene: TRBJ2-7; v_gene: TRBV27; abundance: -; d_gene: -
CDR3nt: TGCGCCAGCAGCTTGGCAGCGGGAGATACGCAGTATTTT; CDR3aa: CASSLAAGDTQYF; j_gene: TRBJ2-3; v_gene: TRBV5-1; abundance: once; d_gene: -
CDR3nt: TGTGCCAGCAGCTTTGGGCGGACTAGCGGAGACGAGCAGTACTTC; CDR3aa: CASSFGRTSGDEQYF; j_gene: TRBJ2-7; v_gene: TRBV5-4; abundance: few; d_gene: TRBD2
CDR3nt: TGTGCCAGCAGTCTAGGACTCGGCAATCAGCCCCAGCATTTT; CDR3aa: CASSLGLGNQPQHF; j_gene: TRBJ1-5; v_gene: TRBV27; abundance: once; d_gene: -
CDR3nt: TGTGCCAGCTACCGAGACAGTCCAATATATGGCTACACCTTC; CDR3aa: CASYRDSPIYGYTF; j_gene: TRBJ1-2; v_gene: TRBV2; abundance: -; d_gene: -
CDR3nt: TGCGCCAGCAGCTCAGGAAGTGGGGTAGAGCAGTACTTC; CDR3aa: CASSSGSGVEQYF; j_gene: TRBJ2-7; v_gene: TRBV5-1; abundance: -; d_gene: -
CDR3nt: TGTGCCAGCAGCTTATTAGCCGCCGGGACAGGGTCATCAGATACGCAGTATTTT; CDR3aa: CASSLLAAGTGSSDTQYF; j_gene: TRBJ2-3; v_gene: TRBV13; abundance: -; d_gene: TRBD1
CDR3nt: TGTGCCATCTCCGGTGGGGCATACTACGAGCAGTACTTC; CDR3aa: CAISGGAYYEQYF; j_gene: TRBJ2-7; v_gene: TRBV7-8; abundance: once; d_gene: -
CDR3nt: TGTGCCAGCAGCTTACTTGGGACAGGGAACACTGAAGCTTTCTTT; CDR3aa: CASSLLGTGNTEAFF; j_gene: TRBJ1-1; v_gene: TRBV7-9; abundance: -; d_gene: TRBD1
CDR3nt: TGTGCCAGTAGTATAGGTGTTAATTCCTACGAGCAGTACTTC; CDR3aa: CASSIGVNSYEQYF; j_gene: TRBJ2-7; v_gene: TRBV19; abundance: -; d_gene: -
CDR3nt: TGTGCCAGCACACCGGGACTAGACTACAATGAGCAGTTCTTC; CDR3aa: CASTPGLDYNEQFF; j_gene: TRBJ2-1; v_gene: TRBV5-4; abundance: -; d_gene: TRBD2
CDR3nt: TGTGCCAGCAGCCGAGGACTATACAATGAGCAGTTCTTC; CDR3aa: CASSRGLYNEQFF; j_gene: TRBJ2-1; v_gene: TRBV7-9; abundance: -; d_gene: -
CDR3nt: TGTGCCAGCAGTTTCTCCGGGACAGGGCTTCTTGGCTACACCTTC; CDR3aa: CASSFSGTGLLGYTF; j_gene: TRBJ1-2; v_gene: TRBV27; abundance: -; d_gene: TRBD1
CDR3nt: TGTGCCAGTAGTATTGTCCAGGGGACTAAAGAGACCCAGTACTTC; CDR3aa: CASSIVQGTKETQYF; j_gene: TRBJ2-5; v_gene: TRBV19; abundance: -; d_gene: -
CDR3nt: TGTGCCAGCAGCCAGAAAGGACAGGGCACTTATGGCTACACCTTC; CDR3aa: CASSQKGQGTYGYTF; j_gene: TRBJ1-2; v_gene: TRBV13; abundance: once; d_gene: TRBD1
CDR3nt: TGTGCCAGCAGTTTATGGCCTAGCGGGGGCACAGATACGCAGTATTTT; CDR3aa: CASSLWPSGGTDTQYF; j_gene: TRBJ2-3; v_gene: TRBV27; abundance: -; d_gene: TRBD2
CDR3nt: TGCGCCAGCAGCCAAGTCGCAGCGACAAACCACGAGCAGTACTTC; CDR3aa: CASSQVAATNHEQYF; j_gene: TRBJ2-7; v_gene: TRBV4-1; abundance: -; d_gene: -
CDR3nt: TGCGCCAGCAGCCCAGTACCGGGACAGGGAAGTGGCTACACCTTC; CDR3aa: CASSPVPGQGSGYTF; j_gene: TRBJ1-2; v_gene: TRBV4-1; abundance: once; d_gene: TRBD1